Each of the 14 T cell receptor beta chains below was sequenced from the same sample in a study of control samples from healthy donors and cancer patients. Clones were read by immunoSEQ multiplex PCR, and TCRdb kept only the in-frame ones, dropping some. The data contain about 110,000 clones, almost 85% of them seen just once; the ten biggest clones take up around 6.4%. The sequenced sample was blood. These receptors were obtained from a man aged 18 to 35 in good health.

The chain combines TRBV5-5 with TRBJ1-2; D unresolved. The CDR3 loop spans 13 amino acids. Germline V lookup: CDR1 SGHKS, CDR2 YYEKEE (reference sequence). Trimming removed 4 bases from V and 4 bases from J, with 11 bases in between. For the CDR3, the DNA is TGTGCCAGCAGCGTAGAGGCGCGCTATGGCTACACCTTC. It translates to CASSVEARYGYTF.

In regard to this clone: Compared with germline, one end of the junction differs, possibly owing to a read error. The chain employs TRBV5-1 and TRBJ2-3; D is possibly TRBD1 (6 bases). CDR1 is SGHRS, CDR2 YFSETQ, per germline. The length of the CDR3 is 13 residues. The CDR3 protein is CASKVRGTDTQYF. The CDR3 DNA reads as TGCGCCAGCAAAGTCAGGGGCACGGATACGCAGTATTTT.

J is TRBJ1-1 and V is TRBV12-3 or TRBV12-4, with 7 nucleotides matching TRBD1. The length of the CDR3 is 12 residues. V lost 6 bases, J lost 7 bases, and 5 bases stayed unmatched. This CDR3 is CASRPGQLEAFF. The CDR3 region has the DNA TGTGCCAGCAGGCCGGGACAGCTTGAAGCTTTCTTT.

A few counts support this clone. V and J are TRBV5-4 and TRBJ1-1; the D is unclear. V was clipped by 1 base and J by 9 bases, with 19 bases between them. There are 15 residues in the CDR3. Germline lookup yields CDR1 SGHNT and CDR2 YYREEE (reference sequence). CDR3 in DNA: TGTGCCAGCAGCTTGTACGACTCTCATAAGGGTAAAGCTTTCTTT. Its translation: CASSLYDSHKGKAFF.

V and J are TRBV7-2 and TRBJ1-6; 8 nucleotides align to TRBD1. Germline-derived CDR1 and CDR2 are SGHTA and FQGNSA. The CDR3 is made up of 18 amino acids. V shed 7 bases, J shed 0 bases, and the junction held 11 bases outside the gene matches. The CDR3 sequence is CASIVDGTGRSYNSPLHF. The CDR3 nucleotides read TGTGCCAGCATCGTCGACGGGACAGGTCGCTCCTATAATTCACCCCTCCACTTT. The variable domain in full, completed from reference TRBV7-2 and TRBJ1-6, reads GAGVSQSPSNKVTEKGKDVELRCDPISGHTALYWYRQSLGQGLEFLIYFQGNSAPDKSGLPSDRFSAERTGGSVSTLTIQRTQQEDSAVYLCASIVDGTGRSYNSPLHFGNGTRLTVT.

The J gene is TRBJ2-5, the V gene TRBV25-1; 10 bases fit TRBD2. The V gene end was trimmed by 1 base and the J gene end by 6 bases; junction bases not matched to a gene: 14. The germline V gene encodes CDR1 MGHDK and CDR2 SYGVNS. The CDR3 length is 18 residues. CDR3 nucleotides: TGTGCCAGCAGTGAATCCTCTGGGGCTAGCGGGGGTAAAAAGACCCAGTACTTC. This gives the protein CASSESSGASGGKKTQYF.

V is TRBV4-3 and J is TRBJ1-5; D might be TRBD1 (6 bases). Looked up from germline, CDR1 is LGHNA and CDR2 is YSLEER. The CDR3 contains 15 residues. The V and J ends lost 0 bases and 7 bases respectively, with 13 bases between them. This CDR3 is CASSQDRGVGQPQHF. The CDR3 DNA is TGCGCCAGCAGCCAAGATAGGGGGGTTGGACAGCCCCAGCATTTT.

V usage is TRBV5-8 and J usage is TRBJ2-3, with D perhaps matching TRBD1 or TRBD2 (6 bases each). The V and J ends lost 5 bases and 7 bases respectively, with 14 bases between them. Germline V gene data show CDR1 as SGHTS and CDR2 as YDEGEE. This CDR3 comprises 13 residues. The CDR3 region has the DNA TGTGCCAGCAGGGGCAGGGGAGGAAATACGCAGTATTTT. This translates into CASRGRGGNTQYF.

Written as DNA, the CDR3 is TGTGCCAGCAGCTTAGGGGACAGGGGGAAGGGTGGCTACACCTTC. Residues: CASSLGDRGKGGYTF. V gene TRBV7-8 combines with J gene TRBJ1-2, with 11 bases aligning to TRBD1. J gave up 7 bases and V 1 base, and 5 bases lay outside the gene matches. The CDR3 extends over 15 amino acids. From germline, CDR1 is SGHVS and CDR2 FQNEAQ.

The rearrangement joins TRBV19 to TRBJ1-3, with TRBD1 matching over 9 bases. CDR3 length: 16 amino acids. The germline V gene has CDR1 LNHDA and CDR2 SQIVND (reference sequence). V was pared by 5 bases and J by 3 bases, with 8 bases of the junction left unmatched. The CDR3 is CASSFAGTGSGNTIYF. The CDR3, as DNA: TGTGCCAGTAGTTTCGCCGGGACAGGGAGTGGAAACACCATATATTTT. The whole variable domain, remainder taken from reference TRBV19 and TRBJ1-3, is DGGITQSPKYLFRKEGQNVTLSCEQNLNHDAMYWYRQDPGQGLRLIYYSQIVNDFQKGDIAEGYSVSREKKESFPLTVTSAQKNPTAFYLCASSFAGTGSGNTIYFGEGSWLTVV.

The chain carries TRBV11-2 and TRBJ1-2; perhaps TRBD1 as D (5 bases). CDR3 length: 15 residues. The V gene lost 5 bases and the J gene lost 3 bases, with 16 bases spanning the gap. Germline V lookup: CDR1 SGHAT, CDR2 FQNNGV. The CDR3 region is CASSPTGPLDYGYTF. The DNA of the CDR3 is TGTGCCAGCAGCCCGACGGGGCCACTAGACTATGGCTACACCTTC.

This clone was seen only a few times. The chain is built from TRBV18 and TRBJ1-6; D not certain. This CDR3 has 13 amino acids. CDR1 and CDR2 from the germline V gene are KGHSH and LQKENI. Between the trimmed V and J ends, which lost 6 bases and 9 bases, there was a span of 12 bases. CDR3 nucleotide sequence: TGTGCCAGCTCCGACACTCTCTCTTCACCCCTCCACTTT. Its translation is CASSDTLSSPLHF.

J is TRBJ2-1 and V is TRBV4-1; 10 nucleotides agree with TRBD2. The CDR3 covers 15 residues. CDR1 and CDR2 (germline): MGHRA, YSYEKL. The V gene end was trimmed by 4 bases and the J gene end by 4 bases; junction bases not matched to a gene: 4. The CDR3 loop is CASSRAGGFYNEQFF. CDR3 bases: TGCGCCAGCAGCCGAGCGGGGGGGTTTTACAATGAGCAGTTCTTC.

The CDR3 sequence: CASSPTYSLYNSPLHF. The DNA for the CDR3 is TGCGCCAGCAGTCCGACCTACAGTTTATATAATTCACCCCTCCACTTT. The chain recombines TRBV23-1 with TRBJ1-6; D uncertain. TRBV23-1 counts as an open reading frame of uncertain function. Trimming took 4 bases from V and 4 from J, leaving 14 bases between them. CDR3 length: 16 residues.